A selection of T cell receptor beta chains follows, all from one sample in a study of T cell repertoires in cytomegalovirus infection. TCRdb recomputed calls from the reads with MiXCR, one row per CDR3 protein. Found here are 570,000 or so distinct CDR3 sequences, 40% of them singletons; the top ten hold 40% to 60%. The antigens for these receptors are not known. Sequencing used cultured PBMCs, obtained from culture after CMV antigen stimulation. These receptors were obtained from a human donor in good health (CMV status not recorded). Some clones in this sample may be carry-over from other donors' samples. The CDR3 runs from the conserved cysteine through the conserved F or W. Each record gives: J gene, clone size, D gene, V gene, CDR3 DNA, CDR3 protein. D genes are given only for firm matches. The listing skips clone size in some rows; elsewhere it reads once, few, many or a size class.

>TRBJ1-5|-|-|TRBV7-6
TGTGCCAGCAGCCTACATCCCATTGGACGGGAGGCCAGGCCCCAGCATTTT
CASSLHPIGREARPQHF
>TRBJ1-5|-|-|TRBV28
TGTGCCAGCGGTTTGTGGAGCCTTGGGCAGCCCCAGCATTTT
CASGLWSLGQPQHF
>TRBJ2-5|-|TRBD2|TRBV6-5
TGTGCCAGCAAGCGAAGCGGGAGGCCGGCAGAGACCCAGTACTTC
CASKRSGRPAETQYF
>TRBJ1-5|-|-|TRBV20-1
TGCAGTGCTATAGGGGGGGGCATGAATCAGCCCCAGCATTTT
CSAIGGGMNQPQHF
>TRBJ1-5|-|-|TRBV5-5
TGTGCCAGCAGCTTGTACGGGTCTAGCAATCAGCCCCAGCATTTT
CASSLYGSSNQPQHF
>TRBJ1-5|-|-|TRBV12-3/TRBV12-4
TGTGCCAGCAGTTGGGGGGGGCCCAATCAGCCCCAGCATTTT
CASSWGGPNQPQHF
>TRBJ2-3|-|TRBD2|TRBV7-2
TGTGCCAGCAGCCTAACTAGCGGCTCTAGCACAGATACGCAGTATTTT
CASSLTSGSSTDTQYF
>TRBJ1-1|few|TRBD1|TRBV12-3/TRBV12-4
TGTGCCAGCACCTGGAGCAGGGGGAGGAACACTGAAGCTTTCTTT
CASTWSRGRNTEAFF
>TRBJ2-1|-|TRBD2|TRBV20-1
TGCAGTGCTATTAATAGCGGGAGGCCCCCCTACAATGAGCAGTTCTTC
CSAINSGRPPYNEQFF
>TRBJ2-3|few|-|TRBV7-2
TGTGCCAGCAGCTTAAGGGGAATGGATACGCAGTATTTT
CASSLRGMDTQYF
>TRBJ2-7|few|-|TRBV11-1
TGTGCCAGCAGCTCGCCCTTTGGGACTCGCCCCTACGAGCAGTACTTC
CASSSPFGTRPYEQYF
>TRBJ1-2|few|-|TRBV7-2
TGTGCCAGCAGCTTAGATGACAGATATGGCTACACCTTC
CASSLDDRYGYTF
>TRBJ1-5|-|-|TRBV29-1
TGCAGCGTGAGGCGGGGGGCGGGTCAGCCCCAGCATTTT
CSVRRGAGQPQHF
>TRBJ2-1|few|-|TRBV7-9
TGTGCCAGCAGCTTCGGGGTAAATGATGAGCAGTTCTTC
CASSFGVNDEQFF
>TRBJ2-2|few|-|TRBV5-1
TGCGCCAGCAGCTTAATCCCGATTGCCGGGGAGCTGTTTTTT
CASSLIPIAGELFF
>TRBJ1-5|-|-|TRBV6-1
TGTGCCAGCAGTGAATACCCTCCTAGCAATCAGCCCCAGCATTTT
CASSEYPPSNQPQHF
>TRBJ1-5|few|-|TRBV2
TGTGCCAGCTCATGGGGGGGAGATCAGCCGCAGCATTTT
CASSWGGDQPQHF
>TRBJ1-5|many|-|TRBV7-2
TGTGCCAGCAGCTTAAACCACCGAAATCAGCCCCAGCATTTT
CASSLNHRNQPQHF
>TRBJ2-1|few|-|TRBV7-8
TGTGCCAGCAGCGCGGTCACCCGGGGTGAGCAGTTCTTC
CASSAVTRGEQFF
>TRBJ2-5|-|-|TRBV5-1
TGCGCCAGCAGCTGGCCGGGCCCTGGGAATGGGGAGACCCAGTACTTC
CASSWPGPGNGETQYF
>TRBJ1-1|many|TRBD1|TRBV7-2
TGTGCCAGCAGCCGGACAGGAGAAGCTTTCTTT
CASSRTGEAFF
>TRBJ1-5|-|-|TRBV6-1
TGTGCCAGCAGTGAGAAGGGAACCTATAGCAATCAGCCCCAGCATTTT
CASSEKGTYSNQPQHF